Listed below are T cell receptor beta chains from one sample, sequenced in a study of T cells in localized non-small cell lung cancer. Some clones are missing from TCRdb's copy, which holds only in-frame ones; the method was immunoSEQ multiplex PCR. The repertoire holds about 28,000 clones, with roughly 90% as singletons. The source was peripheral blood, collected before any cancer treatment. The receptor source for this set is a male donor at least 60 years old with stage I lung adenocarcinoma. CDR3s include the opening cysteine and the closing phenylalanine or tryptophan. The D gene is left open where the match is weak. The listing skips clone size in some rows; elsewhere it reads once, few, many or a size class.

J	size	V	D	DNA	CDR3
TRBJ1-3	NA	TRBV5-5	NA	TGTGCCAGCAGCTTGATCCGGCAGTCGACGGGAAACACCATATATTTT	CASSLIRQSTGNTIYF
TRBJ2-3	NA	TRBV7-6	NA	TGTGCCAGCGGGGGGACTAGCACAGATACGCAGTATTTT	CASGGTSTDTQYF
TRBJ2-3	NA	TRBV18	TRBD2	TGTGCCAGCTCAACATCTAGCGGGGGGGCCCCAGATACGCAGTATTTT	CASSTSSGGAPDTQYF
TRBJ2-2	NA	TRBV27	TRBD2	TGTGCCAGCAGTTTAAAGACTAGCGGGATACCCGGGGAGCTGTTTTTT	CASSLKTSGIPGELFF
TRBJ1-2	NA	TRBV30	NA	TGTGCCTGGAGTGTACTTGGGTATGGCTACACCTTC	CAWSVLGYGYTF
TRBJ2-5	NA	TRBV6-1	NA	TGTGCCAGCAGTGGGGGTGGGCTAGAGACCCAGTACTTC	CASSGGGLETQYF
TRBJ2-1	NA	TRBV11-3	NA	TGTGCCAGCAGCTTCAGCAGGGGCCCCCAGCATGAGCAGTTCTTC	CASSFSRGPQHEQFF
TRBJ2-5	NA	TRBV7-2	NA	TGTGCCAGCAGCCCGGCGGGAGAGACCCAGTACTTC	CASSPAGETQYF
TRBJ1-5	once	TRBV27	NA	TGTGCCAGCCGTCGAGGGGGTCAGGGGCCCCAGCCCCAGCATTTT	CASRRGGQGPQPQHF
TRBJ2-7	NA	TRBV7-2	NA	TGTGCCAGCAGTAATCCGGGCGGCCAGATATCGGAGCAGTACTTC	CASSNPGGQISEQYF
TRBJ1-2	NA	TRBV2	NA	TGTGCCAGCAGTACGGACTCCTACACCCGCTACACCTTC	CASSTDSYTRYTF
TRBJ2-3	NA	TRBV27	TRBD1	TGTGCCAGCAGTTTCGCTGCGACAGGGGGCGGCACAGATACGCAGTATTTT	CASSFAATGGGTDTQYF
TRBJ1-4	NA	TRBV28	NA	TGTGCCAGCAGTACAGGGCGGGAAAAACTGTTTTTT	CASSTGREKLFF
TRBJ2-3	NA	TRBV27	NA	TGTGCCAGTAAGGGGGGACTCCCGCAGTATTTT	CASKGGLPQYF
TRBJ2-2	once	TRBV28	TRBD2	TGTGCCAGCGGCGTAGCGGGGGGGCAAACCGGGGAGCTGTTTTTT	CASGVAGGQTGELFF
TRBJ2-5	NA	TRBV6-6	NA	TGTGCCAGCAGTTGGGGGGAGACCCAGTACTTC	CASSWGETQYF
TRBJ1-1	NA	TRBV6-6	TRBD1	TGTGCCAGCAAACTGGGACAGGGGGCGAGGGACACTGAAGCTTTCTTT	CASKLGQGARDTEAFF
TRBJ1-4	NA	TRBV28	NA	TGTGCCAGCACCTTTAATGAAAAACTGTTTTTT	CASTFNEKLFF
TRBJ1-1	NA	TRBV7-9	NA	TGTGCCAGCAGCTTCGCCAGTGGGAACACTGAAGCTTTCTTT	CASSFASGNTEAFF
TRBJ2-5	NA	TRBV6-5	TRBD2	TGTGCCAGCAGTTATCGACTAGCGTACCAAGAGACCCAGTACTTC	CASSYRLAYQETQYF
TRBJ2-2	NA	TRBV28	TRBD1	TGTGCCAGCAGTGGATGGACAGGGGTTGCCGGGGAGCTGTTTTTT	CASSGWTGVAGELFF
TRBJ2-2	NA	TRBV5-1	TRBD1	TGCGCCAGCAGCACAGGACAGGCGACCGGGGAGCTGTTTTTT	CASSTGQATGELFF
TRBJ2-5	NA	TRBV7-2	NA	TGTGCCAGCAGCGCGGGTGGCCCAGCTGGGACCCAGTACTTC	CASSAGGPAGTQYF
TRBJ2-7	NA	TRBV2	TRBD1	TGTGCCAGCGAGGACAGGGTTGGCTACGAGCAGTACTTC	CASEDRVGYEQYF
TRBJ2-1	NA	TRBV7-9	TRBD2	TGTGCCAGCAGCCACCCCGGGACTAGCCCTAACAATGAGCAGTTCTTC	CASSHPGTSPNNEQFF
TRBJ2-7	NA	TRBV4-2	NA	TGTGCCAGCAGCCAAGAAGGAGGTCAGGGTGGCGAGCAGTACTTC	CASSQEGGQGGEQYF
TRBJ1-3	once	TRBV29-1	NA	TGCAGCGTTGTGGTGAGCTCTGGAAACACCATATATTTT	CSVVVSSGNTIYF
TRBJ2-7	NA	TRBV29-1	NA	TGCAGCGTTGACAGCCAGGGGGGGAACGAGCAGTACTTC	CSVDSQGGNEQYF
TRBJ2-7	NA	TRBV7-2	NA	TGTGCCAGCAGCCCCGTTAGAGGCTATAAGCAGTACTTC	CASSPVRGYKQYF
TRBJ2-3	NA	TRBV25-1	NA	TGTGCCAGCAGTAAATTAACAGATACGCAGTATTTT	CASSKLTDTQYF
TRBJ2-5	NA	TRBV7-2	NA	TGTGCCAGCAGCTTCCAGGGAGATGAGACCCAGTACTTC	CASSFQGDETQYF
TRBJ1-5	NA	TRBV6-5	NA	TGTGCCAGCAGTTACGACAGGTTCGAGCCCCAGCATTTT	CASSYDRFEPQHF
TRBJ2-1	NA	TRBV5-1	TRBD1	TGCGCCAGCAGCCTACAGGGGGTTTATCCTCTCAATGAGCAGTTCTTC	CASSLQGVYPLNEQFF
TRBJ2-2	NA	TRBV11-3	NA	TGTGCCAGCGGGGGGGCCATTGGCGGGGAGCTGTTTTTT	CASGGAIGGELFF
TRBJ2-7	NA	TRBV7-2	NA	TGTGCCAGCAGCTTATCGGGGGATTACGAGCAGTACTTC	CASSLSGDYEQYF
TRBJ2-5	NA	TRBV19	NA	TGTGCCAGTAGTATTGGCTCCAACCAAGAGACCCAGTACTTC	CASSIGSNQETQYF
TRBJ2-1	NA	TRBV5-1	NA	TGCGCCAGCAGCTTGGAAGGGGCGAGGTTATTGGATGAGCAGTTCTTC	CASSLEGARLLDEQFF
TRBJ2-7	NA	TRBV7-2	NA	TGTGCCAGCAGCGACGGTCCTCATAATACCTACGAGCAGTACTTC	CASSDGPHNTYEQYF
TRBJ2-3	once	TRBV4-1	NA	TGCGCCAGCAGCCAAGGGTACGGTGCTAGCACAGATACGCAGTATTTT	CASSQGYGASTDTQYF
TRBJ1-6	NA	TRBV18	TRBD1	TGTGCCAGCTCACCTGGGACAGCTACAATTAATTCACCCCTCCACTTT	CASSPGTATINSPLHF
TRBJ2-5	NA	TRBV15	NA	TGTGCCACCAGCAGAGATCTGGGGCCCCAAGAGACCCAGTACTTC	CATSRDLGPQETQYF
TRBJ1-2	once	TRBV6-5	NA	TGTGCCAGCATTTCACCCGTAAACTATGGCTACACCTTC	CASISPVNYGYTF
TRBJ1-2	once	TRBV5-4	NA	TGTGCCAGCAGCCAAGACAGGAGTGGCTACACCTTC	CASSQDRSGYTF
TRBJ1-1	NA	TRBV7-2	NA	TGTGCCAGCAACCGAGGGGGAAGCCAAACTGAAGCTTTCTTT	CASNRGGSQTEAFF
TRBJ2-7	NA	TRBV12-1	NA	TGTGCCAGCAGCCCCAACCGATGGACAGGGACCTACGAGCAGTACTTC	CASSPNRWTGTYEQYF
TRBJ2-3	few	TRBV9	TRBD2	TGTGCCAGCAGCTTTCAGACTAGCCGGAGCACAGATACGCAGTATTTT	CASSFQTSRSTDTQYF
TRBJ2-1	NA	TRBV9	TRBD2	TGTGCCAGCAGCGTAGTGGGTAGCGGGGCCACGAGCTCCTACAATGAGCAGTTCTTC	CASSVVGSGATSSYNEQFF
TRBJ2-7	NA	TRBV14	TRBD2	TGTGCCAGCAGCACAACCTCGTTCGGACTAGCGCCCGAGCAGTACTTC	CASSTTSFGLAPEQYF
TRBJ1-2	once	TRBV28	NA	TGTGCCAGCAGTTCAGGGCTCAATGGCTACACCTTC	CASSSGLNGYTF
TRBJ2-5	NA	TRBV7-2	TRBD2	TGTGCCAGCAGCCCAATAGGGACTAGCAGGTCGGAGACCCAGTACTTC	CASSPIGTSRSETQYF
TRBJ1-6	NA	TRBV4-2	NA	TGTGCCAGCAGCCAAGCTAGGTGGGAAAGTTCGCGTGATTCACCCCTCCACTTT	CASSQARWESSRDSPLHF
TRBJ2-5	NA	TRBV19	NA	TGTGCCAGTAGTAAGGGGTTCCTAGAGACCCAGTACTTC	CASSKGFLETQYF
TRBJ2-3	NA	TRBV28	TRBD2	TGTGCCAGCAGTTCCGGACTAGCCCTTAATTCTGACACAGATACGCAGTATTTT	CASSSGLALNSDTDTQYF